This is a list of T cell receptor beta chains from one sample in a study of blood T cells in healthy people across ages. TCRdb redid the calling of the 5' RACE reads with MiXCR, one entry per CDR3 protein. This repertoire shows about 1.1 million distinct CDR3 sequences, around two fifths found once; its top ten account for roughly 14%. Source material: blood. Receptors were obtained from a man aged 18 to 29 in good health. Both conserved end residues are part of each CDR3. D genes are given only for firm matches. Expanded clones are given a class, and other clones once, few, many or no size at all.

TRBV20-1	few	TRBJ1-1	.	CSARDHTDVGDTEAFF	TGCAGTGCTAGAGATCACACTGACGTGGGGGACACTGAAGCTTTCTTT
TRBV12-3/TRBV12-4	.	TRBJ2-2	TRBD1	CASSHRTGRGSGELFF	TGTGCCAGCAGCCATCGGACAGGGCGTGGGTCCGGGGAGCTGTTTTTT
TRBV24-1	.	TRBJ1-2	TRBD1	CATSDQSTGGYGYTF	TGTGCCACCAGTGACCAATCGACAGGGGGCTATGGCTACACCTTC
TRBV14	.	TRBJ2-1	.	CASSQKTRVDEQFF	TGTGCCAGCAGCCAGAAAACCAGGGTTGATGAGCAGTTCTTC
TRBV6-2/TRBV6-3	.	TRBJ1-2	.	CASSRGTALSDGYTF	TGTGCCAGCAGTAGAGGGACGGCCCTTTCCGATGGCTACACCTTC
TRBV15	few	TRBJ2-3	.	CATSSGSTRVTDTQYF	TGTGCCACCAGCAGTGGCAGTACTCGGGTCACAGATACGCAGTATTTT
TRBV7-9	few	TRBJ2-5	TRBD2	CASSTIGTSGHQETQYF	TGTGCCAGCAGCACCATCGGGACTAGCGGTCACCAAGAGACCCAGTACTTC
TRBV20-1	.	TRBJ2-1	TRBD2	CSDKTSGHNEQFF	TGCAGTGACAAGACTAGCGGGCACAATGAGCAGTTCTTC
TRBV2	.	TRBJ2-7	.	CASSVHNEQYF	TGTGCCAGCAGTGTTCACAATGAGCAGTACTTC
TRBV5-1	few	TRBJ2-2	.	CASSSKTGSGELFF	TGCGCCAGCAGCTCAAAAACAGGGTCCGGGGAGCTGTTTTTT
TRBV5-1	many	TRBJ2-3	.	CASSPLGVREDTQYF	TGCGCCAGCAGCCCGCTGGGGGTCAGGGAAGATACGCAGTATTTT
TRBV9	.	TRBJ2-5	TRBD2	CASSATLAGETQYF	TGTGCCAGCAGCGCTACTTTAGCGGGAGAGACCCAGTACTTC
TRBV28	.	TRBJ2-1	TRBD2	CASRNSGGAPNEQFF	TGTGCCAGCCGCAATAGCGGGGGGGCCCCCAATGAGCAGTTCTTC
TRBV4-1	few	TRBJ2-3	.	CASSQERARLIADTQYF	TGCGCCAGCAGCCAAGAGAGGGCGCGACTCATCGCAGATACGCAGTATTTT
TRBV7-2	.	TRBJ1-1	.	CASSPGPVLNTEAFF	TGTGCCAGCAGCCCAGGGCCGGTGCTGAACACTGAAGCTTTCTTT
TRBV20-1	few	TRBJ1-1	TRBD1	CSARATGGTEAFF	TGCAGTGCTAGAGCCACAGGGGGCACTGAAGCTTTCTTT